Below are 27 T cell receptor beta chains sequenced from a single sample in a study of blood T cells in healthy people across ages (dated by TCRdb to the mid-2010s). The library was made by 5' RACE. Sequencing instrument: Illumina HiSeq 2500. The second PCR ran for about 6 to 12 cycles and used a J-beta primer mix along with a sample-barcoded 5' primer. Through fastp at Q25 and MiXCR, TCRdb rebuilt clones from the public reads, retaining in-frame beta chains. Duplicate CDR3 protein sequences are folded into a single record with the most common DNA and genes. The sample yields over 1,500,000 distinct CDR3 sequences; roughly 49% were counted once. The ten most abundant clones make up over 2% of the sample. The material sequenced was blood. These receptors came from a woman in her thirties or forties in good health.

In the case of this clonotype: The junction does not match germline at one end; this may be a read error. V gene TRBV7-2 combines with J gene TRBJ1-2; 8 bases align to TRBD1. Germline lookup yields CDR1 SGHTA and CDR2 FQGNSA. The CDR3 is made up of 15 amino acids. CDR3 protein: CASSFPDRGYYSYTF. In DNA, the CDR3 is TGTGCCAGCAGCTTCCCCGACAGGGGATACTATAGCTACACCTTC.

The rearrangement joins TRBV5-1 to TRBJ1-5, with 8 bases lining up with TRBD1. The CDR3 runs 14 residues. CDR1 and CDR2 from the germline V gene are SGHRS and YFSETQ. The trim removed 0 bases at V and 12 bases at J, leaving 8 bases unmatched. The CDR3 DNA is TGCGCCAGCAGCTTGGACGGACAGGGAGTACTCCAGCATTTT. It encodes CASSLDGQGVLQHF. Together with reference TRBV5-1 and TRBJ1-5, the CDR3 gives the full variable domain: KAGVTQTPRYLIKTRGQQVTLSCSPISGHRSVSWYQQTPGQGLQFLFEYFSETQRNKGNFPGRFSGRQFSNSRSEMNVSTLELGDSALYLCASSLDGQGVLQHFGDGTRLSIL.

This clonotype was seen only a few times. The chain employs TRBV7-9 and TRBJ2-1; D uncertain. CDR1 and CDR2 (germline): SEHNR, FQNEAQ (reference sequence). Trimming removed 5 bases from V and 9 bases from J, with 11 bases in between. This CDR3 has 12 amino acids. The CDR3 loop is CASSQRSSEQFF. The CDR3, as DNA: TGTGCCAGCAGCCAAAGGAGTAGTGAGCAGTTCTTC.

The V and J genes are TRBV28 and TRBJ1-1, with TRBD1 identical over 8 bases. The CDR3 runs 17 residues. Germline V gene sequence: CDR1 MDHEN, CDR2 SYDVKM. V dropped 4 bases and J dropped 0; count of bases not matched to a gene: 10. CDR3 coding DNA: TGTGCCAGCAGTTCCCTCGGACAGGGCCCTATGAACACTGAAGCTTTCTTT. Encoded protein: CASSSLGQGPMNTEAFF. Supplemented by reference TRBV28 and TRBJ1-1, the full variable domain reads DVKVTQSSRYLVKRTGEKVFLECVQDMDHENMFWYRQDPGLGLRLIYFSYDVKMKEKGDIPEGYSVSREKKERFSLILESASTNQTSMYLCASSSLGQGPMNTEAFFGQGTRLTVV.

The chain carries TRBV11-3 and TRBJ2-1; TRBD2 matches 8 bases. CDR1 SGHNT and CDR2 YENEEA come from the germline V gene. This CDR3 has 16 residues. With V trimmed by 1 base and J by 4 bases, 6 bases remained unmatched. The chain's CDR3 is CASSLAAGGTYNEQFF. CDR3 bases: TGTGCCAGCAGCTTAGCGGCGGGGGGTACATACAATGAGCAGTTCTTC. The full variable domain, in which reference TRBV11-3 and TRBJ2-1 provide the parts outside the CDR3, is EAGVVQSPRYKIIEKKQPVAFWCNPISGHNTLYWYLQNLGQGPELLIRYENEEAVDDSQLPKDRFSAERLKGVDSTLKIQPAELGDSAVYLCASSLAAGGTYNEQFFGPGTRLTVL.

Details on this clonotype: A much larger clone sits a single nucleotide away, making a read error possible. This chain joins TRBV7-2 and TRBJ2-1; 10 nucleotides align to TRBD2. V gave up 4 bases and J gave up 6 bases; unmatched junction bases: 15. CDR1 and CDR2 from the germline V gene are SGHTA and FQGNSA. The CDR3 covers 18 residues. The CDR3 protein is CASSSTVGPAGGFNEQFF. In DNA, the CDR3 is TGTGCCAGCAGCTCAACTGTGGGGCCAGCGGGGGGGTTCAATGAGCAGTTCTTC.

CDR3 DNA sequence: TGCGCCAGCAGCCAAGTGGCAGCCCTCCAAGAGACCCAGTACTTC. Its translation is CASSQVAALQETQYF. The chain recombines TRBV4-3 with TRBJ2-5; D not resolved. Germline V gene data show CDR1 as LGHNA and CDR2 as YSLEER. Trimming cost V 1 base and J 1 base, with 10 bases left between them. CDR3 length: 15 residues.

This chain connects TRBV20-1 to TRBJ2-5; D possibly matches TRBD1 or TRBD2 (5 bases each). Matching the DNA end better, TRBJ2-7 makes the J call doubtful. There are 15 residues in the CDR3. The germline V gene encodes CDR1 DFQATT and CDR2 SNEGSKA (reference sequence). The CDR3 region is CSAHHGGRWTYEQYF. For the CDR3, the DNA is TGCAGTGCCCACCATGGGGGACGGTGGACTTACGAGCAGTACTTC.

There are a few counts of this clonotype. This sequence joins TRBV7-9 and TRBJ2-5; either TRBD1 or TRBD2 may fit D (5 bases each). V gave up 2 bases and J gave up 1 base, with 14 bases separating them. This CDR3 comprises 16 residues. Germline loops: CDR1 SEHNR, CDR2 FQNEAQ (reference sequence). In DNA, the CDR3 is TGTGCCAGCAGCTTACAGGGACCGACTTTCCAAGAGACCCAGTACTTC. Translating gives CASSLQGPTFQETQYF.

The table lists this clonotype with a few counts. The V call is TRBV20-1, the J call TRBJ2-1, with D tentatively TRBD1 or TRBD2 (5 bases each). Germline lookup yields CDR1 DFQATT and CDR2 SNEGSKA (reference sequence). The CDR3 loop spans 14 amino acids. Between the trimmed V and J ends, which lost 5 bases and 0 bases, there was a span of 11 bases. The CDR3 nucleotides are TGCAGTGCTGGGGACCGTAGCTCCTACAATGAGCAGTTCTTC. Amino acid sequence: CSAGDRSSYNEQFF.

The chain couples TRBV12-3 or TRBV12-4 to TRBJ2-3, with D possibly being TRBD1 or TRBD2 (5 bases each). V shed 3 bases and J shed 5 bases, with 15 bases lying between them. This CDR3 has 15 amino acids. The CDR3 reads CASSLQAVGGDTQYF. The CDR3 DNA is TGTGCCAGCAGTTTGCAAGCGGTTGGGGGAGATACGCAGTATTTT.

The V and J genes are TRBV20-1 and TRBJ2-4; 10 bases line up with TRBD2. The end of the DNA fits TRBJ2-7 better, so the J call may be wrong. Germline V gene sequence: CDR1 DFQATT, CDR2 SNEGSKA (reference sequence). The CDR3 extends over 16 amino acids. CDR3 residues: CSARDLGTSASYEQYF. CDR3 bases: TGCAGTGCTAGAGATTTGGGGACTAGCGCCTCCTACGAGCAGTACTTC.

To note about this clonotype: Sequence at one end of the junction differs from germline and may be a read error. The chain employs TRBV20-1 and TRBJ2-1, with 7 positions matching TRBD1. The germline gives CDR1 DFQATT, CDR2 SNEGSKA (reference sequence). The CDR3 extends over 15 amino acids. The CDR3 nucleotides are TGCAGTGCTAGAAGGGGGCCTAGTGCCTACAATGAGCGGTTCTTC. The encoded protein is CSARRGPSAYNERFF.

This clonotype turned up a few times. This chain joins TRBV20-1 and TRBJ2-6; D gene unclear. CDR1 is DFQATT and CDR2 is SNEGSKA in the germline V gene (reference sequence). Trimming shortened V by 6 bases and J by 0 bases, and 12 bases separated the two germline ends. The CDR3 has 15 amino acids. For the CDR3, the DNA is TGCAGTGCCCGGCCGCCGGGCTCTGGGGCCAACGTCCTGACTTTC. Translating it yields CSARPPGSGANVLTF.

The chain joins TRBV7-2 to TRBJ2-1, with TRBD1 as a possible D gene (6 bases). V dropped 5 bases and J dropped 10 bases, with 15 bases sitting between them. CDR3 length: 13 amino acids. CDR1 and CDR2 from the germline V gene are SGHTA and FQGNSA. This CDR3 is CASSLDRPSEQFF. In DNA form, the CDR3 reads TGTGCCAGCAGCCTTGACAGGCCCTCGGAGCAGTTCTTC.

V gene TRBV5-1 combines with J gene TRBJ2-3; 10 bases align to TRBD1. The CDR3 loop spans 14 amino acids. CDR1 and CDR2 (germline): SGHRS, YFSETQ. V shed 8 bases, J shed 2 bases, and the junction held 5 bases outside the gene matches. The chain's CDR3 is CASPGQGYTDTQYF. CDR3 sequence (DNA): TGCGCCAGTCCGGGACAGGGGTACACAGATACGCAGTATTTT.

The chain employs TRBV18 and TRBJ1-2; D gene unclear. Germline CDR1 and CDR2: KGHSH and LQKENI. Trimming pared 3 bases from V and 3 bases from J, leaving 8 bases between. The length of the CDR3 is 13 residues. The CDR3 loop is CASSPKEYYGYTF. The CDR3 DNA sequence: TGTGCCAGCTCACCGAAGGAATACTATGGCTACACCTTC.

CDR3 region: CATSSQTGGTNEKLFF. The CDR3 nucleotides read TGTGCCACCAGCAGCCAGACAGGGGGGACTAATGAAAAACTGTTTTTT. The chain joins TRBV15 to TRBJ1-4; 9 bases map to TRBD1. CDR1 and CDR2 from the germline V gene are LNHNV and YYDKDF (reference sequence). This CDR3 is 16 amino acids long. Trimming cost V 3 bases and J 2 bases; bases outside gene matches: 4. Full variable domain (remainder filled in from reference TRBV15 and TRBJ1-4): DAMVIQNPRYQVTQFGKPVTLSCSQTLNHNVMYWYQQKSSQAPKLLFHYYDKDFNNEADTPDNFQSRRPNTSFCFLDIRSPGLGDTAMYLCATSSQTGGTNEKLFFGSGTQLSVL.

The chain uses TRBV7-2 and TRBJ2-5, with 8 bases matching TRBD2. Germline V gene lookup returns CDR1 SGHTA and CDR2 FQGNSA. The length of the CDR3 is 14 residues. Trimming removed 3 bases from V and 5 bases from J; junction bases left unmatched: 5. The CDR3 sequence is CASSFEGLGETQYF. CDR3 nucleotide sequence: TGTGCCAGCAGCTTCGAGGGACTAGGGGAGACCCAGTACTTC.

This clonotype has at least ten counts. The chain carries TRBV4-3 and TRBJ2-7, with D perhaps matching TRBD2 (6 bases). Deletions cut 4 bases from V and 3 bases from J, with 13 bases between. CDR1 LGHNA and CDR2 YSLEER come from the germline V gene. CDR3 length equals 14 residues. The CDR3 spells CASSPRGGGYEQYF. The CDR3 DNA reads TGCGCCAGCAGCCCTCGGGGAGGAGGCTACGAGCAGTACTTC.

The V and J genes are TRBV7-2 and TRBJ1-6, with 7 bases lining up with TRBD1. Germline CDR1 is SGHTA and CDR2 is FQGNSA. There are 15 residues in the CDR3. Germline trimming cut 5 bases from V and 10 bases from J; bases unmatched to any gene: 11. In nucleotides, the CDR3 is TGTGCCAGCAGCGGGCAGACAGGGTACGGCTCACCCCTCCACTTT. It translates to CASSGQTGYGSPLHF.

Only a few counts were recorded for this clonotype. V is TRBV7-2 and J is TRBJ2-1, with D unresolved. The germline CDR1 and CDR2 sequences are SGHTA and FQGNSA. This CDR3 is built from 12 residues. With 2 bases removed from V and 12 bases from J, the gap between germline ends came to 11 bases. DNA for the CDR3: TGTGCCAGCAGCTTATCAGAAAGGACGCAGTTCTTC. This codes for CASSLSERTQFF.

The V gene is TRBV12-3 or TRBV12-4, the J gene TRBJ1-2; the D gene is possibly TRBD1 (5 bases). With 0 bases removed from V and 4 bases from J, the gap between germline ends came to 12 bases. This CDR3 has 15 amino acids. The DNA of the CDR3 is TGTGCCAGCAGTTTAGCCGGAAGCAGGGTCTATGGCTACACCTTC. Its translation: CASSLAGSRVYGYTF.

This clonotype was picked up a small number of times. The chain has TRBV20-1 and TRBJ2-7, with no clear D. The ends were cut back, 5 bases at V and 0 bases at J, with 14 bases in the middle. Per the germline V gene, CDR1 is DFQATT and CDR2 is SNEGSKA (reference sequence). The CDR3 length is 14 residues. CDR3 DNA sequence: TGCAGTGCTTTCGGACGGAGCCTCTCCTACGAGCAGTACTTC. Amino acids: CSAFGRSLSYEQYF.

This clonotype was counted once. The CDR3 region is CASSQAGQDNEQFF. The CDR3 coding sequence is TGCGCCAGCAGCCAGGCGGGACAGGACAATGAGCAGTTCTTC. The chain recombines TRBV4-3 with TRBJ2-1, with 8 bases lining up with TRBD1. CDR1 LGHNA and CDR2 YSLEER come from the germline V gene. CDR3 size: 14 residues. Trimming cost V 3 bases and J 5 bases; bases outside gene matches: 3.

About this clonotype itself: A far larger clone is only one base removed, so a read error is likely. The chain recombines TRBV2 with TRBJ2-4; 8 positions agree with TRBD1. The J call may be in error: the DNA end matches TRBJ2-7 better. Germline V lookup: CDR1 SNHLY, CDR2 FYNNEI. The CDR3 is made up of 13 amino acids. The CDR3 DNA reads as TGTGCCAGCAATTTACAGGGGGCCTACGAGCAGTACTTC. This translates into CASNLQGAYEQYF.

The V call is TRBV5-1, the J call TRBJ2-3; 8 bases agree with TRBD2. The CDR3 loop spans 12 amino acids. V lost 7 bases to trimming and J lost 5 bases; unmatched junction nucleotides: 3. Germline loops: CDR1 SGHRS, CDR2 YFSETQ. CDR3 DNA: TGCGCCAGCGGCGCGGGGGGAGATACGCAGTATTTT. Its translation: CASGAGGDTQYF.